The source of this T cell receptor (beta chain) is a study of control samples from healthy donors and cancer patients. Germline lookup yields CDR1 SGHDN and CDR2 FVKESK. The germline V and J ends were trimmed by 0 bases and 13 bases, with 11 bases remaining between them. The CDR3 sequence is 12 residues long. Profiling relied on immunoSEQ multiplex PCR, and the TCRdb table lists in-frame clones only, not all of them. This sample yields some 120,000 clones, of which about 93% are seen a single time; 2% to 2.5% belongs to the top ten. This chain connects TRBV14 to TRBJ2-3; D unresolved. Sequenced input: blood. The sequence was obtained from a man between 18 and 35 years old in good health. CDR3 sequence: CASSQEHLSKYF. The CDR3 region has the DNA TGTGCCAGCAGCCAAGAACACCTCTCAAAGTATTTT.